The 18 T cell receptor beta chains reported below all come from one sample, sequenced in a study of T cell repertoires in cytomegalovirus infection. Which antigens these TCRs recognize remains unknown. TCRdb itself ran the reads through MiXCR, one entry per CDR3 protein. The sample consists of 140,000 to 150,000 distinct CDR3 sequences, over 30% of them appearing once. The sequencing here drew on CD8+ T cells from cultured PBMCs, taken from culture after CMV antigen stimulation. Source of these receptors: a human donor in good health (CMV status not recorded). Some clones in this sample may be carry-over from other donors' samples.

This clonotype has a handful of counts. The chain combines TRBV6-5 with TRBJ1-1, with D tentatively TRBD1 (5 bases). This CDR3 spans 15 amino acids. Germline loops: CDR1 MNHEY, CDR2 SVGAGI. The germline V and J ends were trimmed by 2 bases and 4 bases, with 14 bases remaining between them. The chain's CDR3 is CASSYTGTGVTEAFF. CDR3 nucleotides: TGTGCCAGCAGTTACACCGGGACCGGGGTCACTGAAGCTTTCTTT.

This clonotype was counted between two and nine times. The chain couples TRBV27 to TRBJ1-4, with D maybe TRBD1 (6 bases). The CDR3 has 15 amino acids. The V and J ends lost 2 bases and 7 bases respectively, with 14 bases between them. The germline V gene encodes CDR1 MNHEY and CDR2 SMNVEV (reference sequence). The CDR3: CASSLRWQGSEKLFF. In nucleotides, the CDR3 is TGTGCCAGCAGTTTAAGATGGCAGGGGAGTGAAAAACTGTTTTTT.

This clonotype was counted at least ten times. The V and J genes are TRBV7-2 and TRBJ2-1, with 10 bases fitting TRBD2. Germline V CDR1 and CDR2: SGHTA, FQGNSA. V lost 6 bases and J lost 1; bases outside the gene matches: 6. The CDR3 loop spans 16 amino acids. The CDR3 spells CASRILAGGSYNEQFF. The CDR3 DNA sequence: TGTGCCAGCAGAATATTAGCGGGGGGTTCCTACAATGAGCAGTTCTTC.

In its sample, this clonotype was seen many times. V and J are TRBV27 and TRBJ1-2, with a tentative D call TRBD1 (5 bases). The V and J ends lost 2 bases and 8 bases respectively, with 12 bases between them. This CDR3 has 13 residues. The germline V gene encodes CDR1 MNHEY and CDR2 SMNVEV (reference sequence). The CDR3 sequence is CASSLTQGRGYTF. CDR3 coding DNA: TGTGCCAGCAGTTTAACCCAGGGAAGGGGCTACACCTTC.

The rearrangement joins TRBV19 to TRBJ1-1; unclear D gene. The CDR3 runs to 14 residues. CDR1 is LNHDA, CDR2 SQIVND, per germline (reference sequence). The germline V and J ends were trimmed by 6 bases and 0 bases, with 11 bases remaining between them. This CDR3 is CASSLHLMNTEAFF. The CDR3 nucleotides read TGTGCCAGTAGCCTACACCTCATGAACACTGAAGCTTTCTTT.

This chain joins TRBV4-3 and TRBJ1-5, with 7 positions matching TRBD1. Germline-derived CDR1 and CDR2 are LGHNA and YSLEER. V lost 0 bases and J lost 3; bases outside the gene matches: 5. CDR3 length: 16 residues. The CDR3 sequence: CASSQDPRGFNQPQHF. DNA of the CDR3: TGCGCCAGCAGCCAAGATCCCAGGGGGTTCAATCAGCCCCAGCATTTT.

This clonotype was seen more than once but under ten times. V gene TRBV19 combines with J gene TRBJ2-1; tentative D call: TRBD1 (5 bases). The length of the CDR3 is 15 residues. V was pared by 3 bases and J by 1 base, with 10 bases between. Germline V gene sequence: CDR1 LNHDA, CDR2 SQIVND (reference sequence). DNA for the CDR3: TGTGCCAGTAGTATTCCAGGGTCGTCCTACAATGAGCAGTTCTTC. This sequence encodes CASSIPGSSYNEQFF. The full variable domain, with the rest looked up from reference TRBV19 and TRBJ2-1, is DGGITQSPKYLFRKEGQNVTLSCEQNLNHDAMYWYRQDPGQGLRLIYYSQIVNDFQKGDIAEGYSVSREKKESFPLTVTSAQKNPTAFYLCASSIPGSSYNEQFFGPGTRLTVL.

This clonotype was counted only a few times. The rearrangement joins TRBV7-6 to TRBJ1-5; TRBD1 might be the D (6 bases). V lost 5 bases to trimming and J lost 5 bases, with 10 bases between them. This CDR3 has 13 amino acids. Per germline, CDR1 SGHVS and CDR2 FNYEAQ. DNA of the CDR3: TGTGCCAGCAGCGAGGACAGTTATCAGCCCCAGCATTTT. Translation gives CASSEDSYQPQHF.

The chain combines TRBV10-3 with TRBJ1-5, with D possibly being TRBD1 (5 bases). CDR1 is ENHRY and CDR2 is SYGVKD in the germline V gene. Trimming pared 0 bases from V and 2 bases from J, leaving 11 bases between. The CDR3 spans 16 residues. Here the CDR3 DNA reads TGTGCCATCAGTGAGTCGCAGGGATCGGGCAATCAGCCCCAGCATTTT. It translates to CAISESQGSGNQPQHF.

The rearrangement uses TRBV11-2 and TRBJ2-2, with D unresolved. V shed 2 bases and J shed 4 bases, with 8 bases lying between them. Germline CDR1 is SGHAT and CDR2 is FQNNGV. The CDR3 spans 14 residues. CDR3 amino acids: CASSLLTGTGELFF. The CDR3, as DNA: TGTGCCAGCAGCTTACTGACTGGCACCGGGGAGCTGTTTTTT.

This clonotype occurred once. The CDR3 loop reads CASSQILGGSRDEQYF. CDR3 coding DNA: TGCGCCAGCAGCCAAATCCTGGGGGGCTCTCGGGACGAGCAGTACTTC. J is TRBJ2-7 and V is TRBV4-1, with D perhaps being TRBD1 or TRBD2 (6 bases each). Germline CDR1 and CDR2: MGHRA and YSYEKL. The CDR3 is 16 amino acids. V was clipped by 2 bases and J by 5 bases, with 19 bases between them.

The genes are TRBV12-3 or TRBV12-4 and TRBJ2-7; 7 bases agree with TRBD2. With 5 bases clipped from V and 4 bases from J, the junction kept 8 bases outside the gene matches. This CDR3 spans 14 amino acids. CDR3: CASSPHLGGYEQYF. In DNA, the CDR3 is TGTGCCAGCAGTCCCCACCTCGGGGGGTACGAGCAGTACTTC.

The J gene is TRBJ1-2, the V gene TRBV6-5, with no clear D. Trimming removed 3 bases from V and 0 bases from J, with 8 bases in between. The CDR3 has 14 residues. CDR1 is MNHEY and CDR2 is SVGAGI in the germline V gene. CDR3 region: CASSYGVANYGYTF. DNA for the CDR3: TGTGCCAGCAGTTATGGCGTAGCTAACTATGGCTACACCTTC.

This clonotype has only a few counts. The chain has TRBV4-2 and TRBJ1-5; D is unclear. V gave up 0 bases and J gave up 0 bases, with 6 bases separating them. The CDR3 contains 15 residues. Germline CDR1 and CDR2: LGHNA and YNFKEQ. CDR3 in DNA: TGTGCCAGCAGCCAAGACCTGAATAGCAATCAGCCCCAGCATTTT. It yields the protein CASSQDLNSNQPQHF.

Only a few counts were recorded for this clonotype. This chain joins TRBV6-2 or TRBV6-3 and TRBJ2-1; 9 bases map to TRBD2. The CDR3 covers 15 residues. Trimming took 2 bases from V and 4 from J; bases not matched to a gene: 3. Germline assignment: CDR1 MNHEY and CDR2 SVGEGT. CDR3 sequence reads: CASSYMAGGYNEQFF. The CDR3 DNA is TGTGCCAGCAGTTACATGGCGGGGGGGTACAATGAGCAGTTCTTC.

This clonotype was observed many times. The chain employs TRBV11-2 and TRBJ1-5, with D maybe TRBD1 (6 bases). The V end lost 1 base, the J end lost 0 bases, and 13 bases lay between the germline ends. Per germline, CDR1 SGHAT and CDR2 FQNNGV. The length of the CDR3 is 17 residues. The CDR3 DNA sequence: TGTGCCAGCAGCTTAGGGGGGGCAGATTATAGCAATCAGCCCCAGCATTTT. It is translated as CASSLGGADYSNQPQHF.

This clonotype was counted a single time. The chain combines TRBV7-3 with TRBJ2-3; TRBD2 matches at 9 bases. The CDR3 is made up of 15 amino acids. V lost 5 bases, J lost 6 bases, and 9 bases stayed unmatched. Germline V gene sequence: CDR1 SGHTA, CDR2 FQGTGA. The CDR3 loop is CASSRTAGGIDTQYF. The CDR3 coding sequence is TGTGCCAGCAGCCGTACAGCGGGGGGTATCGATACGCAGTATTTT. The full variable domain, with the rest looked up from reference TRBV7-3 and TRBJ2-3, is GAGVSQTPSNKVTEKGKYVELRCDPISGHTALYWYRQSLGQGPEFLIYFQGTGAADDSGLPNDRFFAVRPEGSVSTLKIQRTERGDSAVYLCASSRTAGGIDTQYFGPGTRLTVL.

The chain recombines TRBV13 with TRBJ2-1; 10 nucleotides agree with TRBD2. CDR1 and CDR2 (germline): PRHDT, FYEKMQ (reference sequence). This CDR3 has 16 residues. J lost 8 bases, V lost 3 bases, and 10 bases had no gene match. The CDR3 sequence is CASSFRSGGALDEQFF. CDR3 sequence (DNA): TGTGCCAGCAGCTTCCGGAGCGGGGGGGCCTTAGATGAGCAGTTCTTC.